The rows below give T cell receptor beta chains drawn from one sample of a study of vaccination and CD4 T cells after COVID-19. TCRdb itself ran the PCR reads through MiXCR, one entry per CDR3 protein. In the table there are fewer than 3,000 distinct CDR3 sequences, 26% of which are singletons. No antigen has been assigned to these receptors. The source material was CD4+ T cells from blood, cultured in vitro. Receptors originate from a human donor in good health. Both conserved end residues are part of each CDR3. A D gene is named only where the DNA matches it firmly. The listing skips clone size in some rows; elsewhere it reads once, few, many or a size class.

TRBJ1-5	TRBV24-1	TRBD1	medium-sized	CATSDRGTGERQPQHF	TGTGCCACCAGTGACCGTGGGACAGGGGAACGGCAGCCCCAGCATTTT
TRBJ2-3	TRBV7-8	NA	NA	CASSSLSYSTDTQYF	TGTGCCAGCAGCTCGTTGAGCTATAGCACAGATACGCAGTATTTT
TRBJ2-5	TRBV20-1	NA	NA	CSTSQPQETQYF	TGCAGTACTAGTCAGCCCCAAGAGACCCAGTACTTC
TRBJ1-1	TRBV4-3	NA	NA	CASSQDIVTEAFF	TGCGCCAGCAGCCAGGACATTGTAACTGAAGCTTTCTTT
TRBJ1-2	TRBV2	NA	medium-sized	CASSRDGDNYGYTF	TGTGCCAGCAGCCGGGACGGTGATAACTATGGCTACACCTTC
TRBJ1-2	TRBV6-5	TRBD1	NA	CASSYPGQGDYGYTF	TGTGCCAGCAGTTACCCGGGACAGGGGGACTATGGCTACACCTTC
TRBJ2-5	TRBV28	NA	NA	CASSSRGPGTQYF	TGTGCCAGCAGTAGCAGGGGACCGGGGACCCAGTACTTC
TRBJ2-7	TRBV15	TRBD2	medium-sized	CATSTLPGLAINSYEQYF	TGTGCCACCAGCACACTACCGGGACTAGCGATCAACTCCTACGAGCAGTACTTC
TRBJ1-6	TRBV5-1	NA	NA	CASSLDLSGSPLHF	TGCGCCAGCAGCTTGGACCTTTCGGGTTCACCCCTCCACTTT
TRBJ2-2	TRBV24-1	NA	NA	CATSDVEAGNSGELFF	TGTGCCACCAGTGACGTGGAGGCAGGCAACTCGGGGGAGCTGTTTTTT
TRBJ2-5	TRBV5-4	TRBD2	few	CASSLGGPAGGGETQYF	TGTGCCAGCAGCTTGGGAGGTCCAGCGGGAGGGGGGGAGACCCAGTACTTC
TRBJ1-1	TRBV6-1	NA	NA	CASSVSGTQNAPLGAFF	TGTGCCAGCAGCGTGTCCGGGACACAGAACGCCCCGTTGGGGGCTTTCTTT
TRBJ1-2	TRBV18	NA	NA	CASSPGGLNYGYTF	TGTGCCAGCTCACCAGGCGGACTTAACTATGGCTACACCTTC
TRBJ1-1	TRBV20-1	NA	few	CSARFRVGLEAFF	TGCAGTGCTAGATTTCGGGTCGGCCTTGAAGCTTTCTTT
TRBJ1-6	TRBV21-1	NA	medium-sized	CASSIRGNSPLHF	TGTGCCAGCAGCATTAGGGGAAATTCACCCCTCCACTTT
TRBJ1-1	TRBV20-1	TRBD1	few	CSQGAGAMNTEAFF	TGCAGTCAGGGGGCGGGGGCGATGAACACTGAAGCTTTCTTT
TRBJ2-7	TRBV20-1	NA	NA	CSAGGPSYEQYF	TGCAGTGCGGGGGGACCGTCCTACGAGCAGTACTTC
TRBJ1-1	TRBV5-1	NA	NA	CASSLAVGGNTEAFF	TGCGCCAGCAGCTTGGCCGTAGGGGGGAACACTGAAGCTTTCTTT
TRBJ1-6	TRBV28	NA	NA	CASNTLVRNSPLHF	TGTGCCAGCAACACCTTAGTTCGAAATTCACCCCTCCACTTT
TRBJ2-2	TRBV12-3/TRBV12-4	NA	NA	CASSLRRTNTGELFF	TGTGCCAGCAGCCTACGCCGTACGAACACCGGGGAGCTGTTTTTT
TRBJ2-7	TRBV20-1	TRBD1	once	CSARDRTSYEQYF	TGCAGTGCTAGGGACAGGACGTCCTACGAGCAGTACTTC
TRBJ1-5	TRBV15	NA	medium-sized	CATSRGGGAPQHF	TGTGCCACCAGCAGGGGGGGAGGGGCCCCCCAGCATTTT
TRBJ1-5	TRBV30	TRBD1	NA	CAWSRTGFSQPQHF	TGTGCCTGGAGTCGGACAGGTTTCAGTCAGCCCCAGCATTTT
TRBJ1-2	TRBV6-2/TRBV6-3	NA	NA	CASSGDRGYTF	TGTGCCAGCAGTGGAGACAGAGGCTACACCTTC
TRBJ2-7	TRBV7-9	NA	NA	CASSLDRASYEQYF	TGTGCCAGCAGCTTAGACAGGGCCTCCTACGAGCAGTACTTC
TRBJ1-5	TRBV6-5	NA	NA	CASSSLRMEPQHF	TGTGCCAGCAGTTCCCTCCGGATGGAGCCCCAGCATTTT
TRBJ2-3	TRBV2	TRBD1	NA	CASSEEGTGRYF	TGTGCCAGCAGTGAAGAGGGGACAGGGAGGTATTTT
TRBJ2-7	TRBV15	NA	NA	CATSRDAGLSSYEQYF	TGTGCCACCAGCAGAGATGCGGGCTTGAGCTCCTACGAGCAGTACTTC
TRBJ2-5	TRBV6-1	NA	few	CASRGQGRETQYF	TGTGCCAGCCGTGGTCAGGGGCGAGAGACCCAGTACTTC
TRBJ2-5	TRBV12-3/TRBV12-4	NA	NA	CASSPLARAQSGTQYF	TGTGCCAGCAGTCCTCTTGCCCGTGCCCAAAGTGGGACCCAGTACTTC
TRBJ1-5	TRBV19	NA	NA	CASSTAAGQPQHF	TGTGCCAGTAGTACGGCAGCCGGACAGCCCCAGCATTTT
TRBJ1-6	TRBV20-1	NA	NA	CSARDQGRGSYNSPLHF	TGCAGTGCTAGAGATCAGGGCAGAGGGTCCTATAATTCACCCCTCCACTTT
TRBJ2-4	TRBV5-4	NA	NA	CASSQRGGGAGDIQYF	TGTGCCAGCAGTCAACGTGGGGGGGGGGCCGGGGACATTCAGTACTTC
TRBJ2-1	TRBV9	TRBD2	NA	CASSVARGGLNEQFF	TGTGCCAGCAGCGTAGCGCGGGGGGGCCTCAATGAGCAGTTCTTC
TRBJ2-7	TRBV2	NA	NA	CASSLVSEQYF	TGTGCCAGCAGTTTGGTGTCCGAGCAGTACTTC
TRBJ1-1	TRBV24-1	NA	NA	CATSDLSNGIGAFF	TGTGCCACCAGTGATTTGAGTAACGGGATAGGGGCTTTCTTT
TRBJ2-3	TRBV7-9	TRBD1	few	CASSSSRDRGTQYF	TGTGCCAGCAGCTCATCCCGGGACAGGGGTACGCAGTATTTT
TRBJ2-3	TRBV20-1	NA	medium-sized	CSAPKEGTDTQYF	TGCAGTGCCCCCAAGGAGGGCACAGATACGCAGTATTTT
TRBJ1-5	TRBV20-1	NA	few	CSASGRSNQPQHF	TGCAGTGCTAGCGGTCGGAGCAATCAGCCCCAGCATTTT
TRBJ2-1	TRBV15	TRBD2	few	CATSSGPGLAGPKTTYNEQFF	TGTGCCACCAGCTCGGGTCCGGGACTAGCGGGACCTAAAACAACCTACAATGAGCAGTTCTTC